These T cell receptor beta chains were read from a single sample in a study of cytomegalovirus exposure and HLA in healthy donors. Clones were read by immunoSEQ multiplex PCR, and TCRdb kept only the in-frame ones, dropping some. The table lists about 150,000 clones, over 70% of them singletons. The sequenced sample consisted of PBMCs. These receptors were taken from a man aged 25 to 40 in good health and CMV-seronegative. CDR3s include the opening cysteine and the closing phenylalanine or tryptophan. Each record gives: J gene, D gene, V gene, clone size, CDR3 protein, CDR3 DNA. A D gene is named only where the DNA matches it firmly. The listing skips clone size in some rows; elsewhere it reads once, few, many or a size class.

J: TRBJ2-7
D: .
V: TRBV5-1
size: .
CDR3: CASSHDSTYEQYF
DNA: TGCGCCAGCAGCCACGACAGTACCTACGAGCAGTACTTC

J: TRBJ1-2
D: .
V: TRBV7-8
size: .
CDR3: CASSIRGSGYTF
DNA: TGTGCCAGCAGCATTCGGGGGAGTGGCTACACCTTC

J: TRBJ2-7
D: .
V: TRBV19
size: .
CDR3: CASRGDISYEQYF
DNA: TGTGCCAGTAGAGGGGACATCTCCTACGAGCAGTACTTC

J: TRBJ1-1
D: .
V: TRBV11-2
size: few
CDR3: CASSLEYQGNTEAFF
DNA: TGTGCCAGCAGCTTAGAGTACCAGGGTAACACTGAAGCTTTCTTT

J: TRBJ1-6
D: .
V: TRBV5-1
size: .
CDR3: CARSSQTGNNSPLHF
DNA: TGCGCCAGAAGCTCACAGACAGGAAATAATTCACCCCTCCACTTT

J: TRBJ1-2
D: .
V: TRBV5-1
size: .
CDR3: CASSPGQLNYGYPF
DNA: TGCGCCAGCAGCCCAGGACAGCTCAACTATGGCTACCCCTTC

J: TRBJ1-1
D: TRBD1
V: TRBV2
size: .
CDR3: CASSEGTDFEAFF
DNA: TGTGCCAGCAGCGAAGGGACAGATTTTGAAGCTTTCTTT

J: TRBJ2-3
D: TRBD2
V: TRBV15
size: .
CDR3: CVIAGAADTQYF
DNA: TGTGTTATAGCGGGGGCTGCAGATACGCAGTATTTT

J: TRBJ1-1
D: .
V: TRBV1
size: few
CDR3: CTSSILCGTEAFF
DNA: TGCACCAGCAGCATTTTATGCGGCACTGAAGCTTTCTTT

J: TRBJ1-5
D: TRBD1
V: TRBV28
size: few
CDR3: CASRRDSSNQPQHF
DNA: TGTGCCAGCAGGCGGGACAGCAGCAATCAGCCCCAGCATTTT

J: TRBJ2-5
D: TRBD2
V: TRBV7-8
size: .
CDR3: CASSLASGGLETQYF
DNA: TGTGCCAGCAGCTTAGCCTCGGGGGGGTTAGAGACCCAGTACTTC

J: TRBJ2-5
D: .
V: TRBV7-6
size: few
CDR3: CASSLGSGETQYF
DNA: TGTGCCAGCAGCTTAGGTAGCGGCGAGACCCAGTACTTC

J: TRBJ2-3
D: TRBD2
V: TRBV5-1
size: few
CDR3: CASSLAGITDTQYF
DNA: TGCGCCAGCAGCTTAGCGGGGATCACAGATACGCAGTATTTT

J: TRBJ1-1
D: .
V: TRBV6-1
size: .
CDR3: CASMKQNTEAFF
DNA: TGTGCCAGCATGAAGCAGAACACTGAAGCTTTCTTT

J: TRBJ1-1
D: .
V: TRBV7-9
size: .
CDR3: CASSSPGFRGETEAFF
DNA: TGTGCCAGCAGCTCACCGGGTTTTCGCGGAGAAACTGAAGCTTTCTTT

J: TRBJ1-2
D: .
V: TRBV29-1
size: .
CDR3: CSVDVGAAGYPF
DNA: TGCAGCGTTGATGTGGGGGCTGCTGGCTACCCCTTC

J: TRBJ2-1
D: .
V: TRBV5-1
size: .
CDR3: CASAGTEQFF
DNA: TGCGCCAGCGCAGGTACTGAGCAGTTCTTC

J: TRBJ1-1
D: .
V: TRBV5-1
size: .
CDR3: CASSLSAVTGTEAFF
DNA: TGCGCCAGCAGCTTGTCCGCAGTGACGGGCACTGAAGCTTTCTTT

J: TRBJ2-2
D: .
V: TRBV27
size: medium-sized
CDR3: CASSLEMGRGTGELFF
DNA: TGTGCCAGCAGTTTGGAAATGGGGCGGGGAACCGGGGAGCTGTTTTTT

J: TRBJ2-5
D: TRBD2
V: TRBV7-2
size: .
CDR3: CASSLSTSEETQYF
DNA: TGTGCCAGCAGCTTATCCACTAGCGAAGAGACCCAGTACTTC

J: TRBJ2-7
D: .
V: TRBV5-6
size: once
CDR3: CASSLNGPTYEQYF
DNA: TGTGCCAGCAGCTTGAATGGGCCAACCTACGAGCAGTACTTC

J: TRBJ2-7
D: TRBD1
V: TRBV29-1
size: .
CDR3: CSALTGAYEQYF
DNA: TGCAGCGCCCTCACAGGGGCCTACGAGCAGTACTTC

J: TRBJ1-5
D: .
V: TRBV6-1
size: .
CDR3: CASSGNRDNQPQHF
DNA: TGTGCCAGCAGTGGGAACAGAGATAATCAGCCCCAGCATTTT

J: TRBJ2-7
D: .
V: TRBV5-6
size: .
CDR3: CASSLGVGGFPGEQYF
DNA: TGTGCCAGCAGCTTGGGGGTCGGCGGGTTCCCGGGGGAGCAGTACTTC

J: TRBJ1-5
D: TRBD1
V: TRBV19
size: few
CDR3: CASSTDRGRSNQPQHF
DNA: TGTGCCAGTAGTACGGACAGGGGAAGGAGCAATCAGCCCCAGCATTTT

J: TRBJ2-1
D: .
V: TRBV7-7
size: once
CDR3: CASSLQNPQGIEFF
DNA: TGTGCCAGCAGCTTACAGAACCCACAGGGTATAGAGTTCTTC

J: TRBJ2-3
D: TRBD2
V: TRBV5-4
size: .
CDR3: CASSSETLAGGLRDTQYF
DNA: TGTGCCAGCAGCTCGGAAACCCTAGCGGGGGGGCTGAGGGATACGCAGTATTTT

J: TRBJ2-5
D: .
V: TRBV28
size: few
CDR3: CASMGGGNQETQYF
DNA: TGTGCCAGCATGGGGGGTGGGAACCAAGAGACCCAGTACTTC

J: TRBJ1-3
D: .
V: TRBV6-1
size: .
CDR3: CASSEGQGNTIYF
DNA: TGTGCCAGCAGTGAAGGGCAGGGAAACACCATATATTTT

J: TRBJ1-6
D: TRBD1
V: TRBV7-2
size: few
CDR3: CASSSQGPENSPLHF
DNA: TGTGCCAGCAGCTCACAGGGGCCGGAGAATTCACCCCTCCACTTT

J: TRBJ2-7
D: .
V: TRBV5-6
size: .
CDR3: CASSSDSHSPSEEQYF
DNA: TGTGCCAGCAGCTCGGACTCTCATTCCCCCTCTGAGGAGCAGTACTTC

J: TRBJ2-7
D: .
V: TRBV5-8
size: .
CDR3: CASTPRLYEQYF
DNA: TGTGCCAGCACCCCCAGACTCTACGAGCAGTACTTC

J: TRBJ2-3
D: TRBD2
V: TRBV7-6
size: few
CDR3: CASSLDLIPRRGIGQYF
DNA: TGTGCCAGCAGCTTAGATCTAATACCTAGGCGGGGGATCGGGCAGTATTTT

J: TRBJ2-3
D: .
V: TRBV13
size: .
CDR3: CASRGQGKLDTQYF
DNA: TGTGCCAGCAGGGGGCAGGGGAAGTTAGATACGCAGTATTTT

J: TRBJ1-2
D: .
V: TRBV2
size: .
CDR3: CASSAGQIRGYTF
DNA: TGTGCCAGCAGCGCCGGACAGATTAGGGGCTACACCTTC

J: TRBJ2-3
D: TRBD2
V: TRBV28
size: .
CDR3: CASSFHSGGTDTQYF
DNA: TGTGCCAGCAGTTTTCACAGCGGGGGAACAGATACGCAGTATTTT

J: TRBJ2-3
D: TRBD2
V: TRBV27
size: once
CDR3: CASSSGLAGPGADTQYF
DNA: TGTGCCAGCAGTTCAGGACTAGCGGGGCCAGGGGCAGATACGCAGTATTTT

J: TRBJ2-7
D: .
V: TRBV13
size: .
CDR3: CASSGDFSYEQYF
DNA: TGTGCCAGCAGCGGGGACTTCTCCTACGAGCAGTACTTC

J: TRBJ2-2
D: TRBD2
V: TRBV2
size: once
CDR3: CASSGSERGVDTGELFF
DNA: TGTGCCAGCAGTGGGTCGGAGCGGGGGGTGGACACCGGGGAGCTGTTTTTT

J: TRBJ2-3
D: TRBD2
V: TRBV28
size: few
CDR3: CASSLFRGGSTDTQYF
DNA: TGTGCCAGCAGTTTGTTCCGGGGGGGCAGCACAGATACGCAGTATTTT

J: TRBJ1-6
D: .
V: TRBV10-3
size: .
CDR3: CAISDGGGADNSPLHF
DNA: TGTGCCATCAGTGACGGGGGTGGGGCAGACAATTCACCCCTCCACTTT

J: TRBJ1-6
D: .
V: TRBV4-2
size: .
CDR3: CASSQDSAVLGNSPLHF
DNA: TGTGCCAGCAGCCAAGATTCGGCGGTTTTGGGTAATTCACCCCTCCACTTT

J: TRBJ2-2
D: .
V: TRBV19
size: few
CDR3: CASTQGGNTGELFF
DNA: TGTGCCAGTACCCAAGGGGGGAACACCGGGGAGCTGTTTTTT

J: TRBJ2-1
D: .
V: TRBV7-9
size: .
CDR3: CASSSPLRSEQFF
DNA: TGTGCCAGCAGCTCACCCCTCCGTAGTGAGCAGTTCTTC

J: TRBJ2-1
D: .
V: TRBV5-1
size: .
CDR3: CASSLPSSYNEQFF
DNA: TGCGCCAGCAGCTTACCTAGCTCCTACAATGAGCAGTTCTTC

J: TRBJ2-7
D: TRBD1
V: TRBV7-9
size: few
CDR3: CASSSPGQSSYEQYF
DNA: TGTGCCAGCAGCTCACCGGGACAGAGCTCCTACGAGCAGTACTTC

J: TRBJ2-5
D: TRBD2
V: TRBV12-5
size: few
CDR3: CASGLGSGGAGETQYF
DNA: TGTGCTAGTGGTTTGGGGAGCGGGGGGGCCGGAGAGACCCAGTACTTC

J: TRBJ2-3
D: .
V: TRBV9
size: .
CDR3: CASSVSGPSSTDTQYF
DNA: TGTGCCAGCAGCGTGAGCGGACCCTCTAGCACAGATACGCAGTATTTT

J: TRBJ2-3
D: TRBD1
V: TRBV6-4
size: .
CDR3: CASSDRVTGADTQYF
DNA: TGTGCCAGCAGTGATCGGGTTACAGGGGCAGATACGCAGTATTTT

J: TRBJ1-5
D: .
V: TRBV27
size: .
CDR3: CASKSSSNQPQHF
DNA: TGTGCCAGCAAGAGTTCTAGCAATCAGCCCCAGCATTTT

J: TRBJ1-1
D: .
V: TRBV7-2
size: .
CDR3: CASSLGGPEAFF
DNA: TGTGCCAGCAGCTTAGGGGGGCCTGAAGCTTTCTTT

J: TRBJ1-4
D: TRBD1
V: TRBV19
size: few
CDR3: CASSTGGADEKLFF
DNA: TGTGCCAGTAGTACAGGGGGCGCGGACGAAAAACTGTTTTTT

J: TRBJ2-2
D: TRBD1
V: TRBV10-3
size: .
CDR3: CAISELYRDSPTSGELFF
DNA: TGCGCCATCAGTGAGCTTTACCGGGACAGCCCAACCTCCGGGGAGCTGTTTTTT